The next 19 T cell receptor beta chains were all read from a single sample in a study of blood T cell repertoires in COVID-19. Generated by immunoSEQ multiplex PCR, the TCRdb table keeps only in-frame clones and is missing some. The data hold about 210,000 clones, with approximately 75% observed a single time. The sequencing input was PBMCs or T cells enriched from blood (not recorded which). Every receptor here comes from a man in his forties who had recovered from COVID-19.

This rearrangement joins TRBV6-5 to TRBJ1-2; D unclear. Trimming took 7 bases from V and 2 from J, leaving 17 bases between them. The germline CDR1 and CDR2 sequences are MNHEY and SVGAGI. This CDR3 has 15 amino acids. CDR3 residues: CASNFGSNRNYGYTF. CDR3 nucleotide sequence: TGTGCCAGCAATTTTGGGAGCAACCGAAACTATGGCTACACCTTC.

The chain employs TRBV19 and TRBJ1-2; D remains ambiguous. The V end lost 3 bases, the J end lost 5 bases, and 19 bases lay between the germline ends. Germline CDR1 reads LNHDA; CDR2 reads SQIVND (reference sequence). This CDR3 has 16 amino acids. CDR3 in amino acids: CASSIRGLKEIYGYTF. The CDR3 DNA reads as TGTGCCAGTAGTATTCGCGGGCTAAAGGAGATATATGGCTACACCTTC.

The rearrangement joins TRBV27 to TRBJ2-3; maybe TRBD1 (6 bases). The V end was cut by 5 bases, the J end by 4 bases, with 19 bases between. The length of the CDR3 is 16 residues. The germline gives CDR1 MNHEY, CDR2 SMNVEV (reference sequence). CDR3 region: CASSPRQAFRADTQYF. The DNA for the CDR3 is TGTGCCAGCAGTCCTCGACAGGCTTTTCGGGCAGATACGCAGTATTTT.

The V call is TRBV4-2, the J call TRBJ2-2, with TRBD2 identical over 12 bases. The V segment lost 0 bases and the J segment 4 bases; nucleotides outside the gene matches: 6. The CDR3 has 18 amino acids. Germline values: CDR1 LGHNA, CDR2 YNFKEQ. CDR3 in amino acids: CASSQDATSGGPTGELFF. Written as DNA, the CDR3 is TGTGCCAGCAGCCAAGATGCGACTAGCGGGGGCCCCACCGGGGAGCTGTTTTTT.

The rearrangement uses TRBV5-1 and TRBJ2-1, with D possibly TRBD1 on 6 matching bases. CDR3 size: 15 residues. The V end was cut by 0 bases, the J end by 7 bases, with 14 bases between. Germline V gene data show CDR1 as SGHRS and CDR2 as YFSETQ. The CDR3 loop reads CASSLAPGVENEQFF. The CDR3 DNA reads TGCGCCAGCAGCTTGGCGCCAGGGGTGGAAAATGAGCAGTTCTTC.

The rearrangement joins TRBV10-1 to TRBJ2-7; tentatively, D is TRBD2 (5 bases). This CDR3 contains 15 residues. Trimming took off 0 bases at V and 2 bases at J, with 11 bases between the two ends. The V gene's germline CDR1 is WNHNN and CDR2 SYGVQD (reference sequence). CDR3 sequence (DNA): TGCGCCAGCAGTGAGTCTCCCAGCGGCCCCTACGAGCAGTACTTC. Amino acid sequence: CASSESPSGPYEQYF.

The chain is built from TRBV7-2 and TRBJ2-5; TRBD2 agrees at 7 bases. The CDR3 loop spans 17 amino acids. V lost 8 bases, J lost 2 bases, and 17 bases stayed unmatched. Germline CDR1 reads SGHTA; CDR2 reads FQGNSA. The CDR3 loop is CASRPLLSGIGQETQYF. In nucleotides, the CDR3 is TGTGCCAGCCGGCCCCTCCTGAGCGGGATTGGTCAAGAGACCCAGTACTTC.

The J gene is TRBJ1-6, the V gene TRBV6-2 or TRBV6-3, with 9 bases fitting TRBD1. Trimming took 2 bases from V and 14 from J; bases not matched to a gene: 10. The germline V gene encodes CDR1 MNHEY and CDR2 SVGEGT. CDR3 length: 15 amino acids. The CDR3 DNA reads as TGTGCCAGCAGTTACACCGGGACAGGGAAGGGTTCCCTCCACTTT. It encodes CASSYTGTGKGSLHF.

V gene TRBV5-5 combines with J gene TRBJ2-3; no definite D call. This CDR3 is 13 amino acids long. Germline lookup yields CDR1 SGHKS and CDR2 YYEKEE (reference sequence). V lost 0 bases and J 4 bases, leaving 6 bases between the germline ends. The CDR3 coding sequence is TGTGCCAGCAGCTTGGTAAGAGCAGATACGCAGTATTTT. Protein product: CASSLVRADTQYF.

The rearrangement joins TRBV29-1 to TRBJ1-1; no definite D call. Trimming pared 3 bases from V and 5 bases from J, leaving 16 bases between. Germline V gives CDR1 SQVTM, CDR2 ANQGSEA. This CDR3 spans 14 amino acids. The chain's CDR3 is CSVDFIGPGTEAFF. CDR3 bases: TGCAGCGTTGATTTTATAGGGCCGGGGACTGAAGCTTTCTTT.

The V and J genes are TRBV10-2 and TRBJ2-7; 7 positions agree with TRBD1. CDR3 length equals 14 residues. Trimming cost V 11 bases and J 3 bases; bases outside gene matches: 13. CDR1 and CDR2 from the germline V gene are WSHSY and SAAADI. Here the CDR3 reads CAVTLTGTDYEQYF. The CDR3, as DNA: TGCGCCGTTACACTGACCGGGACAGACTACGAGCAGTACTTC.

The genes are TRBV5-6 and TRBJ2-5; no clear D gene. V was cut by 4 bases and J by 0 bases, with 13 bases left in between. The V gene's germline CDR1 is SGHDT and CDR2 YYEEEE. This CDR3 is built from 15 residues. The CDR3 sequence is CASSLTGTYQETQYF. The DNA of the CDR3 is TGTGCCAGCAGCCTGACTGGAACTTACCAAGAGACCCAGTACTTC.

CDR3 bases: TGCAGCGTTGAAGATCGCGGGTCTACCTATGGCTACACCTTC. This gives the protein CSVEDRGSTYGYTF. The chain links TRBV29-1 to TRBJ1-2; D is unclear. CDR3 length: 14 amino acids. The V gene lost 0 bases and the J gene lost 4 bases, with 12 bases spanning the gap. Per germline, CDR1 SQVTM and CDR2 ANQGSEA.

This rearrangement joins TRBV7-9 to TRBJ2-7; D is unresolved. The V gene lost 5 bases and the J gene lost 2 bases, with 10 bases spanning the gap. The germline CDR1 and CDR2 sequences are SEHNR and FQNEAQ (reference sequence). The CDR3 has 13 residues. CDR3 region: CASSLGATYEQYF. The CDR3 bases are TGTGCCAGCAGCCTTGGAGCTACCTACGAGCAGTACTTC.

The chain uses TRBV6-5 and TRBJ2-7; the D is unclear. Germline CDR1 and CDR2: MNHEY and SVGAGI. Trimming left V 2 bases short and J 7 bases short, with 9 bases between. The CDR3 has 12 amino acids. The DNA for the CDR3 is TGTGCCAGCAGTTACGGAACACAGGAGCAGTACTTC. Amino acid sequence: CASSYGTQEQYF.

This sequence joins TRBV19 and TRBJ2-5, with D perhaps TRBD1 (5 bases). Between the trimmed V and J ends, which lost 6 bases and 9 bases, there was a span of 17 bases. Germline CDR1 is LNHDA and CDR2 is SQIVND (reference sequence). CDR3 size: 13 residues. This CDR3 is CASSSNVLGPQYF. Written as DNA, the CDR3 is TGTGCCAGTAGCTCCAATGTCCTGGGGCCCCAGTACTTC.

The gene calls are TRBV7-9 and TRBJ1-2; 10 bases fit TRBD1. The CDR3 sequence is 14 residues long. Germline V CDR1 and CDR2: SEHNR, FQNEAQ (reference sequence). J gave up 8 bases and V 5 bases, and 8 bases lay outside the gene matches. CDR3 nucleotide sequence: TGTGCCAGCAGCCAAACGACAGGGGGCGCGGGCTACACCTTC. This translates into CASSQTTGGAGYTF.

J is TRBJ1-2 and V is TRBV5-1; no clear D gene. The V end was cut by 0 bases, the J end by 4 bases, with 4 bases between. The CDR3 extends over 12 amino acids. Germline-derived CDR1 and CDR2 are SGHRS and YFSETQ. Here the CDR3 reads CASSLGAYGYTF. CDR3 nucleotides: TGCGCCAGCAGCTTGGGGGCCTATGGCTACACCTTC.

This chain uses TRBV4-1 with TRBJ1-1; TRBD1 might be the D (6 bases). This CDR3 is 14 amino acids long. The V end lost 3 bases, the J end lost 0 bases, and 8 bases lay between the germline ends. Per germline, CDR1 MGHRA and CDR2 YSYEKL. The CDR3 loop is CASSHGGLNTEAFF. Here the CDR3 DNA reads TGCGCCAGCAGCCATGGGGGCCTGAACACTGAAGCTTTCTTT.